The T cell receptor beta chain described here comes from a study of cytomegalovirus exposure and HLA in healthy donors. Study findings and constraints: Reports credit the classifier with highly specific, highly sensitive diagnosis of cytomegalovirus status.

Assay: immunoSEQ multiplex PCR; the TCRdb copy retains only in-frame clones and omits some. The table shows approximately 59,000 clones, with 85% to 95% occurring only once. V shed 4 bases, J shed 6 bases, and the junction held 13 bases outside the gene matches. The length of the CDR3 is 17 residues. The V gene's germline CDR1 is SNHLY and CDR2 FYNNEI. About this clone itself: Its antigen remains unknown.

Sequenced material: PBMCs. V is TRBV2 and J is TRBJ2-4; 9 bases fit TRBD1. The TCR comes from a young man in good health and CMV-seropositive. The CDR3: CASSAPRQGVRLNIQYF. As DNA, the CDR3 is TGTGCCAGCAGTGCCCCGAGACAGGGGGTTCGGTTAAACATTCAGTACTTC.